This TCR beta chain was profiled in a study of T cells in Graves' hyperthyroidism and ophthalmopathy. Germline V lookup: CDR1 KGHDR, CDR2 SFDVKD. V shed 2 bases and J shed 1 base, with 8 bases lying between them. The CDR3 has 15 residues. Researchers took RNA transcripts and amplified the TCR beta CDR3 regions from them. TCR CDR3 underwent first-round RT-PCR with the HTBI primer set. One entry per CDR3 protein, called by TCRdb with MiXCR from the multiplex PCR reads. The sample has 250,000 to 400,000 distinct CDR3 sequences, roughly 13% seen once; the top ten hold about 37%. This clonotype was counted ten times or more.

The chain carries TRBV24-1 and TRBJ1-5; tentative D call: TRBD1 (6 bases). The clonotype comes from a woman aged 40 to 50 with Graves' ophthalmopathy. Sequencing was performed on blood. DNA of the CDR3: TGTGCCACCAGTGATTCGGGGGCGAGCAATCAGCCCCAGCATTTT. Protein: CATSDSGASNQPQHF.